Listed below are T cell receptor beta chains from one sample, sequenced in a study of control samples from healthy donors and cancer patients. The assay was immunoSEQ multiplex PCR, and TCRdb's table has in-frame clones only and misses some. This table has roughly 120,000 clones, under 95% appearing once. The source material was PBMCs. These TCRs come from a man over 45 with head and neck cancer. Both conserved end residues are part of each CDR3. Fields, in order: J gene, V gene, CDR3 protein.

>TRBJ1-5|TRBV28
CASSFRQPQHF
>TRBJ1-6|TRBV28
CASSLWRQLPSPLHF
>TRBJ1-2|TRBV11-2
CASSFTGGASAYGYTF
>TRBJ1-2|TRBV12-3/TRBV12-4
CASSLRGVYGYTF
>TRBJ2-5|TRBV9
CASSQGQALQETQYF
>TRBJ1-6|TRBV4-2
CASSPPPGQGTTPLHF
>TRBJ1-1|TRBV7-8
CASSLAAYRVVRTEAFF
>TRBJ1-6|TRBV5-8
CASSSRGARYNSPLHF
>TRBJ1-1|TRBV5-1
CASSLWGAGTEAFF
>TRBJ1-2|TRBV28
CASSWTGGVTDYGYTF
>TRBJ1-1|TRBV4-2
CASTEAPPNTEAFF
>TRBJ2-5|TRBV5-3
CARSHGDRHSLGETQYF
>TRBJ1-6|TRBV7-9
CASSLGTGTRYSPLHF
>TRBJ1-6|TRBV6-5
CASSKSSYNSPLHF
>TRBJ2-5|TRBV7-2
CASSLLRAGETQYF
>TRBJ2-3|TRBV25-1
CASSGGTRRADTQYF